The 30 T cell receptor beta chains reported below all come from one sample, sequenced in a study of T cell repertoires in cytomegalovirus infection (dated by TCRdb to between 2018 and 2021). TCRdb records Illumina HiSeq 1500 as the sequencer. The public reads were reprocessed in TCRdb via fastp at Q25 and MiXCR, keeping in-frame beta chains. Each entry merges the rows of one CDR3 protein and shows their most common DNA and genes. This sample is represented by under 800,000 distinct CDR3 sequences; 24% of them were singletons. Roughly 8% of the sample rests with the top ten. The sequenced material came from CD8+ T cells from PBMCs. These receptors were obtained from a human donor in good health (CMV status not recorded). Some clones in this sample may be carry-over from other donors' samples.

Ten or more counts support this clonotype. The V gene is TRBV7-2, the J gene TRBJ2-3, with 8 bases identical to TRBD2. This CDR3 is built from 17 residues. Germline V gene lookup returns CDR1 SGHTA and CDR2 FQGNSA. Trimming removed 1 base from V and 2 bases from J; junction bases left unmatched: 8. This CDR3 is CASSLVGSGVITDTQYF. The DNA for the CDR3 is TGTGCCAGCAGCTTAGTAGGTAGCGGGGTTATCACAGATACGCAGTATTTT.

This clonotype was counted between two and nine times. The V gene is TRBV10-3, the J gene TRBJ2-4, with 7 bases identical to TRBD2. V lost 3 bases and J lost 4; bases outside the gene matches: 6. The CDR3 consists of 15 residues. From germline, CDR1 is ENHRY and CDR2 SYGVKD. CDR3 residues: CAISELSGEKNIQYF. In DNA, the CDR3 is TGTGCCATCAGTGAATTAAGCGGGGAAAAAAACATTCAGTACTTC.

The chain recombines TRBV29-1 with TRBJ2-1; D possibly corresponds to TRBD1 (6 bases). The CDR3 is made up of 17 amino acids. With 1 base removed from V and 5 bases from J, the gap between germline ends came to 21 bases. From germline, CDR1 is SQVTM and CDR2 ANQGSEA. Written as DNA, the CDR3 is TGCAGCGTTGAAGGAGGGGACAACATCGCACTTGACAATGAGCAGTTCTTC. This sequence encodes CSVEGGDNIALDNEQFF.

Regarding this clonotype: A read error is possible here, since a much larger clone lies one base away. This chain uses TRBV7-6 with TRBJ1-6; TRBD1 might be the D (6 bases). The CDR3 extends over 15 amino acids. Germline CDR1 and CDR2: SGHVS and FNYEAQ. The CDR3 coding sequence is TGTGTCAGCAGCGCCGCTGGGGGCATGCATTCACCCCTCCACTTT. It translates to CVSSAAGGMHSPLHF.

This clonotype was seen more than once but under ten times. V and J are TRBV2 and TRBJ2-7; D not resolved. CDR1 is SNHLY, CDR2 FYNNEI, per germline. This CDR3 spans 12 amino acids. Between the trimmed V and J ends, which lost 8 bases and 0 bases, there was a span of 8 bases. The CDR3: CASLRSSYEQYF. CDR3 in DNA: TGTGCCAGCCTCCGTAGCTCCTACGAGCAGTACTTC.

This clonotype occurred once. The J gene is TRBJ1-2, the V gene TRBV12-3 or TRBV12-4; D may be TRBD1 (5 bases). The CDR3 runs 15 residues. With 5 bases removed from V and 3 bases from J, the gap between germline ends came to 16 bases. CDR3 bases: TGTGCCAGCAGTCCGAGTGTTCAGGGACACTATGGCTACACCTTC. Residues: CASSPSVQGHYGYTF.

This clonotype was detected ten times or more. The V and J genes are TRBV7-2 and TRBJ2-2; the D is unclear. Germline V lookup: CDR1 SGHTA, CDR2 FQGNSA. The CDR3 runs to 15 residues. V lost 3 bases and J lost 0, with 8 bases in between. CDR3 sequence (DNA): TGTGCCAGCAGCTTGAACAGAGCGAACACCGGGGAGCTGTTTTTT. Its protein product is CASSLNRANTGELFF.

The V and J genes are TRBV27 and TRBJ1-5, with D uncertain. The CDR3 consists of 14 residues. Trimming shortened V by 3 bases and J by 4 bases, and 10 bases separated the two germline ends. The V gene's germline CDR1 is MNHEY and CDR2 SMNVEV (reference sequence). The CDR3 DNA reads TGTGCCAGCAGTTTTGGGTTGTGGAATCAGCCCCAGCATTTT. This gives the protein CASSFGLWNQPQHF.

This clonotype was seen at least ten times. The rearrangement uses TRBV7-9 and TRBJ2-1; D tentatively reads TRBD1 or TRBD2 (5 bases each). The CDR3 runs to 15 residues. Trimming stripped 4 bases from V and 6 bases from J, with 16 bases between. Germline lookup yields CDR1 SEHNR and CDR2 FQNEAQ (reference sequence). CDR3 loop: CASSSTAGTLNEQFF. CDR3 DNA: TGTGCCAGCAGCTCGACGGCAGGGACGCTCAATGAGCAGTTCTTC.

The chain recombines TRBV20-1 with TRBJ2-7; a possible D gene is TRBD1 (5 bases). Trimming took off 0 bases at V and 4 bases at J, with 22 bases between the two ends. CDR3 length: 17 residues. Germline V gene data show CDR1 as DFQATT and CDR2 as SNEGSKA (reference sequence). As DNA, the CDR3 is TGCAGTGCTAGAGATCATCCCCTTACAAGGCCAGGGTACGAGCAGTACTTC. Its protein product is CSARDHPLTRPGYEQYF.

This clonotype was seen ten or more times. The chain employs TRBV4-1 and TRBJ2-2; D is undetermined. This CDR3 region has 13 residues. Germline loops: CDR1 MGHRA, CDR2 YSYEKL. The V end lost 0 bases, the J end lost 11 bases, and 10 bases lay between the germline ends. The CDR3 loop is CASSQDSSLELFF. The CDR3 nucleotides read TGCGCCAGCAGCCAAGATTCGTCACTAGAGCTGTTTTTT.

This clonotype has just a few counts. The DNA of the CDR3 is TGTGCCAGCAGCTTAGTTCCTGGCCGCAATGAGCAGTTCTTC. Residues: CASSLVPGRNEQFF. This chain uses TRBV7-9 with TRBJ2-1, with D unresolved. V was pared by 1 base and J by 6 bases, with 10 bases between. This CDR3 is built from 14 residues. Per the germline V gene, CDR1 is SEHNR and CDR2 is FQNEAQ (reference sequence). The whole variable domain, remainder taken from reference TRBV7-9 and TRBJ2-1, is DTGVSQNPRHKITKRGQNVTFRCDPISEHNRLYWYRQTLGQGPEFLTYFQNEAQLEKSRLLSDRFSAERPKGSFSTLEIQRTEQGDSAMYLCASSLVPGRNEQFFGPGTRLTVL.

This clonotype was detected many times. V gene TRBV7-9 combines with J gene TRBJ2-2; D uncertain. V dropped 8 bases and J dropped 0 bases, with 13 bases sitting between them. The CDR3 totals 15 residues. Per germline, CDR1 SEHNR and CDR2 FQNEAQ (reference sequence). The CDR3 region has the DNA TGTGCCAGCTTCGACCGGGTCTCGAACACCGGGGAGCTGTTTTTT. It translates to CASFDRVSNTGELFF.

This clonotype was counted a few times. The V and J genes are TRBV10-3 and TRBJ2-1; D is undetermined. Germline-derived CDR1 and CDR2 are ENHRY and SYGVKD. The CDR3 is 15 residues long. The ends were cut back, 0 bases at V and 6 bases at J, with 12 bases in the middle. The CDR3 DNA reads as TGTGCCATCAGTGAGTCTGGCGGTCCCGTCAATGAGCAGTTCTTC. Amino acid sequence: CAISESGGPVNEQFF.

The table lists this clonotype with a few counts. The J gene is TRBJ2-7, the V gene TRBV6-2 or TRBV6-3, with TRBD1 as a possible D gene (5 bases). CDR1 MNHEY and CDR2 SVGEGT come from the germline V gene. Trimming took 5 bases from V and 5 from J, leaving 10 bases between them. This CDR3 is built from 12 residues. This CDR3 is CASSPTDNEQYV. The DNA of the CDR3 is TGTGCCAGCAGTCCGACAGATAACGAGCAGTACGTC.

This clonotype was seen more than once but under ten times. This chain uses TRBV7-9 with TRBJ2-2, with TRBD2 matching 11 bases. With V trimmed by 4 bases and J by 3 bases, 1 base remained unmatched. There are 15 residues in the CDR3. CDR1 is SEHNR and CDR2 is FQNEAQ in the germline V gene (reference sequence). CDR3 in amino acids: CASSSLAGDTGELFF. In DNA, the CDR3 is TGTGCCAGCAGCTCACTAGCGGGGGACACCGGGGAGCTGTTTTTT.

The chain couples TRBV28 to TRBJ2-3, with 8 bases aligning to TRBD2. CDR3 size: 17 residues. Germline assignment: CDR1 MDHEN and CDR2 SYDVKM. J was trimmed by 2 bases and V by 5 bases; bases with no gene match: 12. The CDR3 DNA reads TGTGCCAGCAGTCCCACGAGTGGCGGGGGGTTCACAGATACGCAGTATTTT. It specifies CASSPTSGGGFTDTQYF.

The chain recombines TRBV5-6 with TRBJ2-7; D is uncertain. Germline CDR1 SGHDT, CDR2 YYEEEE. The V end was cut by 1 base, the J end by 3 bases, with 11 bases between. There are 14 residues in the CDR3. In nucleotides, the CDR3 is TGTGCCAGCAGCTTGAAGGGTTTTCACTACGAGCAGTACGTC. Amino acid sequence: CASSLKGFHYEQYV.

This clonotype was observed a handful of times. The CDR3 DNA reads as TGTGCCAGCAGTTGGACAGGTGAAGCTTTCTTT. This sequence encodes CASSWTGEAFF. This rearrangement joins TRBV6-5 to TRBJ1-1; 7 positions match TRBD1. The CDR3 is made up of 11 amino acids. Germline lookup yields CDR1 MNHEY and CDR2 SVGAGI. Unmatched junction bases numbered 0, after V lost 4 bases and J lost 7 bases.

In its sample, this clonotype was seen many times. The chain combines TRBV7-2 with TRBJ2-5, with D uncertain. The CDR3 length is 13 residues. Trimming stripped 1 base from V and 0 bases from J, with 3 bases between. From germline, CDR1 is SGHTA and CDR2 FQGNSA. DNA for the CDR3: TGTGCCAGCAGCTTAGAAAACCAAGAGACCCAGTACTTC. Residues: CASSLENQETQYF.

This clonotype was seen ten or more times. V gene TRBV7-8 combines with J gene TRBJ2-5, with no clear D. CDR1 and CDR2 (germline): SGHVS, FQNEAQ. This CDR3 has 13 amino acids. V gave up 5 bases and J gave up 0 bases, with 7 bases separating them. The CDR3 nucleotides are TGTGCCAGCAGCCCGACCGACCAAGAGACCCAGTACTTC. Translating it yields CASSPTDQETQYF.

This clonotype showed up just once. The chain recombines TRBV7-9 with TRBJ2-5; 7 nucleotides line up with TRBD1. Germline V lookup: CDR1 SEHNR, CDR2 FQNEAQ (reference sequence). The length of the CDR3 is 15 residues. V shed 6 bases and J 5 bases; nucleotides not matched to a gene: 12. DNA of the CDR3: TGTGCCAGCAGACTCCTACAGGGGCCGTGGGAGACCCAGTACTTC. It is translated as CASRLLQGPWETQYF. The full variable domain, with the rest looked up from reference TRBV7-9 and TRBJ2-5, is DTGVSQNPRHKITKRGQNVTFRCDPISEHNRLYWYRQTLGQGPEFLTYFQNEAQLEKSRLLSDRFSAERPKGSFSTLEIQRTEQGDSAMYLCASRLLQGPWETQYFGPGTRLLVL.

The chain combines TRBV29-1 with TRBJ2-7, with 8 bases lining up with TRBD1. Unmatched junction bases numbered 7, after V lost 5 bases and J lost 4 bases. Germline values: CDR1 SQVTM, CDR2 ANQGSEA. CDR3 length equals 13 residues. The CDR3 DNA reads as TGCAGCGTTACCGGACAGGGATTGTACGAGCAGTACTTC. Amino acid sequence: CSVTGQGLYEQYF.

This clonotype was counted only a few times. The J gene is TRBJ2-5, the V gene TRBV7-9; TRBD1 matches at 10 bases. The germline CDR1 and CDR2 sequences are SEHNR and FQNEAQ (reference sequence). V trimming: 3 bases; J trimming: 5 bases; junction bases outside the gene matches: 3. The CDR3 is 14 residues long. The DNA of the CDR3 is TGTGCCAGCAGCTTGACAGGGGGCGGGGAGACCCAGTACTTC. It is translated as CASSLTGGGETQYF.

This clonotype was recorded at least ten times. This rearrangement joins TRBV7-2 to TRBJ2-1, with 8 bases fitting TRBD2. The ends lost 3 bases at V and 3 bases at J; junction bases unmatched: 7. Germline CDR1 SGHTA, CDR2 FQGNSA. The CDR3 spans 16 residues. The CDR3 spells CASSFSTGGVYNEQFF. CDR3 coding DNA: TGTGCCAGCAGCTTTAGTACGGGGGGGGTCTACAATGAGCAGTTCTTC.

Concerning this clonotype: This may be a read error, as it is one base from a much larger clone. CDR3 sequence (DNA): TGTGCCAGCAGCCCTAAGGGGACGGACATTCAGTACTTC. Protein: CASSPKGTDIQYF. The J gene is TRBJ2-4, the V gene TRBV7-1; D is tentatively TRBD1 or TRBD2 (5 bases each). TRBV7-1 has ORF status, its function being uncertain. V lost 5 bases and J 8 bases, leaving 13 bases between the germline ends. There are 13 residues in the CDR3.

This clonotype was found a few times. The chain links TRBV12-3 or TRBV12-4 to TRBJ2-7, with D tentatively TRBD2 (6 bases). The ends were cut back, 2 bases at V and 3 bases at J, with 11 bases in the middle. CDR3 size: 14 residues. For the CDR3, the DNA is TGTGCCAGCAGTTTAACATTAGCGGACTACGAGCAGTACTTC. Encoded protein: CASSLTLADYEQYF.

The sample holds many counts of this clonotype. The chain employs TRBV2 and TRBJ2-3; TRBD2 aligns across 9 bases. V lost 8 bases and J lost 0; bases outside the gene matches: 3. This CDR3 contains 14 residues. Germline CDR1 SNHLY, CDR2 FYNNEI. Here the CDR3 reads CASDGTSSTDTQYF. CDR3 DNA sequence: TGTGCCAGCGATGGGACTAGCAGCACAGATACGCAGTATTTT.

This clonotype was detected a few times. This sequence joins TRBV10-3 and TRBJ2-1, with D maybe TRBD1 (6 bases). Germline CDR1 reads ENHRY; CDR2 reads SYGVKD. V lost 2 bases and J lost 13, with 9 bases in between. The CDR3 totals 11 residues. The CDR3, as DNA: TGTGCCATCAGTGAGGCCAGGGGACAGTTCTTC. It encodes CAISEARGQFF.

The V gene is TRBV24-1, the J gene TRBJ2-3; perhaps TRBD2 as D (6 bases). The V end lost 5 bases, the J end lost 2 bases, and 7 bases lay between the germline ends. The CDR3 covers 13 residues. CDR1 is KGHDR, CDR2 SFDVKD, per germline. For the CDR3, the DNA is TGTGCCACCAGTGGGGGGGACACAGATACGCAGTATTTT. Protein: CATSGGDTDTQYF.